The clone carrying this T cell receptor beta chain was detected once. In terms of age and location, participants ranged from roughly 18 to 89 years and lived in approximately 24 US areas. Libraries were prepared by immunoSEQ multiplex PCR; TCRdb keeps only in-frame clonotypes and omits some of them. The repertoire includes around 130,000 clones, around four fifths of them detected once, and about 3.4% sits in the top ten. This CDR3 has 13 amino acids. The germline CDR1 and CDR2 sequences are SGHNT and YYREEE (reference sequence). Deletions cut 4 bases from V and 7 bases from J, with 11 bases between. The record originates from a study of blood T cell repertoires in COVID-19.

The sequenced sample was PBMCs or T cells enriched from blood (not recorded which). This clonotype was obtained from a woman in her forties or fifties with acute COVID-19. The chain carries TRBV5-4 and TRBJ2-2; D not certain. The CDR3 protein is CASSIDPGGELFF. The DNA of the CDR3 is TGTGCCAGCAGCATAGACCCGGGCGGGGAGCTGTTTTTT.